This is a list of T cell receptor beta chains from one sample in a study of OX40 agonist ivuxolimab in advanced cancers. TCRdb's table, derived via immunoSEQ multiplex PCR, lists solely in-frame clones and lacks some. The data show around 28,000 clones, about 90% seen once. Sequenced here: CD4+ or CD8+ T cells sorted from blood, sampled in a trial of the OX40 agonist ivuxolimab. These receptors all come from an adult with an advanced solid tumor such as melanoma, head and neck, liver or kidney cancer. Both conserved end residues are part of each CDR3. Each record gives: J gene, clone size, V gene, CDR3 length, CDR3 protein. Size is stated for part of the rows, as once, few or many counts, or as a class when the clone is expanded.

j_call: TRBJ2-7; clone_size: .; v_call: TRBV9; cdr3_length: 16; cdr3_aa: CASSGAVEVPSYEQYF
j_call: TRBJ2-7; clone_size: .; v_call: TRBV5-6; cdr3_length: 12; cdr3_aa: CASSIGRVEQYF
j_call: TRBJ1-2; clone_size: .; v_call: TRBV4-1; cdr3_length: 15; cdr3_aa: CASSQEATRGSGYTF
j_call: TRBJ2-2; clone_size: once; v_call: TRBV7-9; cdr3_length: 12; cdr3_aa: CAPWSGVGELFF
j_call: TRBJ2-7; clone_size: .; v_call: TRBV11-2; cdr3_length: 16; cdr3_aa: CASSLTGTGTLYEQYF
j_call: TRBJ2-1; clone_size: .; v_call: TRBV9; cdr3_length: 15; cdr3_aa: CASAGSSGSLNEQFF
j_call: TRBJ1-4; clone_size: .; v_call: TRBV5-1; cdr3_length: 16; cdr3_aa: CASSLLRGGINEKLFF
j_call: TRBJ2-1; clone_size: .; v_call: TRBV4-1; cdr3_length: 19; cdr3_aa: CASSQDSPASGDPYNEQFF
j_call: TRBJ2-2; clone_size: .; v_call: TRBV10-2; cdr3_length: 16; cdr3_aa: CASSEVVETNTGELFF
j_call: TRBJ1-5; clone_size: medium-sized; v_call: TRBV9; cdr3_length: 12; cdr3_aa: CASSRDNQPQHF
j_call: TRBJ2-7; clone_size: .; v_call: TRBV19; cdr3_length: 15; cdr3_aa: CASSPTQGAVYEQYF
j_call: TRBJ2-5; clone_size: .; v_call: TRBV9; cdr3_length: 16; cdr3_aa: CASSPLAGGYQETQYF
j_call: TRBJ1-1; clone_size: .; v_call: TRBV29-1; cdr3_length: 18; cdr3_aa: CSVAGVSQGRSMNTEAFF
j_call: TRBJ2-7; clone_size: .; v_call: TRBV9; cdr3_length: 14; cdr3_aa: CASSVGGQPYEQYF
j_call: TRBJ2-4; clone_size: .; v_call: TRBV21-1; cdr3_length: 15; cdr3_aa: CASSKEDKTQNIQYF
j_call: TRBJ2-5; clone_size: .; v_call: TRBV4-3; cdr3_length: 19; cdr3_aa: CASSQDRKLEGSPRVTQYF
j_call: TRBJ2-7; clone_size: once; v_call: TRBV7-6; cdr3_length: 14; cdr3_aa: CASSLVSSSYEQYF
j_call: TRBJ2-7; clone_size: .; v_call: TRBV13; cdr3_length: 17; cdr3_aa: CASSAIGGGGLPYEQYF
j_call: TRBJ2-5; clone_size: few; v_call: TRBV14; cdr3_length: 16; cdr3_aa: CASSQESRASEETQYF
j_call: TRBJ2-1; clone_size: .; v_call: TRBV5-1; cdr3_length: 17; cdr3_aa: CASSPRLAGGSYNEQFF
j_call: TRBJ2-1; clone_size: .; v_call: TRBV9; cdr3_length: 15; cdr3_aa: CASSVGGPAYNEQFF
j_call: TRBJ1-5; clone_size: once; v_call: TRBV27; cdr3_length: 14; cdr3_aa: CASRWDRSLGPQHF
j_call: TRBJ2-7; clone_size: .; v_call: TRBV5-1; cdr3_length: 13; cdr3_aa: CASSPFGPNEQYF
j_call: TRBJ2-3; clone_size: .; v_call: TRBV7-8; cdr3_length: 15; cdr3_aa: CASSLAGRSTDTQYF
j_call: TRBJ2-1; clone_size: .; v_call: TRBV6-5; cdr3_length: 16; cdr3_aa: CASSYSSGISYNEQFF
j_call: TRBJ1-1; clone_size: once; v_call: TRBV4-1; cdr3_length: 12; cdr3_aa: CASSPTGVEAFF
j_call: TRBJ2-3; clone_size: .; v_call: TRBV27; cdr3_length: 13; cdr3_aa: CASSSGNVGTQYF
j_call: TRBJ1-5; clone_size: .; v_call: TRBV13; cdr3_length: 14; cdr3_aa: CASSSRALNQPQHF
j_call: TRBJ1-1; clone_size: .; v_call: TRBV5-4; cdr3_length: 11; cdr3_aa: CASSLAGEVFF
j_call: TRBJ2-7; clone_size: .; v_call: TRBV7-8; cdr3_length: 15; cdr3_aa: CASSLERGPSYEQYF
j_call: TRBJ2-1; clone_size: .; v_call: TRBV28; cdr3_length: 16; cdr3_aa: CASSLPSGSSYNEQFF
j_call: TRBJ2-7; clone_size: .; v_call: TRBV9; cdr3_length: 15; cdr3_aa: CASSLGAGFSYEQYF
j_call: TRBJ2-7; clone_size: .; v_call: TRBV4-3; cdr3_length: 16; cdr3_aa: CASSQETGGFSYEQYF
j_call: TRBJ2-7; clone_size: .; v_call: TRBV5-8; cdr3_length: 14; cdr3_aa: CASSLGGPSYEQYF
j_call: TRBJ2-7; clone_size: once; v_call: TRBV4-3; cdr3_length: 16; cdr3_aa: CASSQDRLAGHYEQYF
j_call: TRBJ2-7; clone_size: .; v_call: TRBV7-9; cdr3_length: 17; cdr3_aa: CASSVQHLTGVIYEQYF
j_call: TRBJ1-2; clone_size: .; v_call: TRBV7-8; cdr3_length: 16; cdr3_aa: CASSYSRDRGFYGYTF
j_call: TRBJ1-1; clone_size: .; v_call: TRBV4-1; cdr3_length: 17; cdr3_aa: CASRLEVGTGSNTEAFF
j_call: TRBJ1-1; clone_size: .; v_call: TRBV6-5; cdr3_length: 15; cdr3_aa: CASIPTRQDNTEAFF
j_call: TRBJ2-3; clone_size: few; v_call: TRBV4-3; cdr3_length: 15; cdr3_aa: CASSQARRGPDTQYF
j_call: TRBJ1-1; clone_size: .; v_call: TRBV5-4; cdr3_length: 13; cdr3_aa: CASRPPENTEAFF
j_call: TRBJ2-2; clone_size: .; v_call: TRBV29-1; cdr3_length: 15; cdr3_aa: CSAQTAGTNTGELFF
j_call: TRBJ2-7; clone_size: .; v_call: TRBV7-6; cdr3_length: 14; cdr3_aa: CASSLGEGDYEQYF
j_call: TRBJ2-1; clone_size: .; v_call: TRBV7-9; cdr3_length: 17; cdr3_aa: CASSLGLAGVWYNEQFF
j_call: TRBJ1-2; clone_size: .; v_call: TRBV10-3; cdr3_length: 14; cdr3_aa: CAISEGQGAYGYTF
j_call: TRBJ2-1; clone_size: .; v_call: TRBV2; cdr3_length: 17; cdr3_aa: CASGGEERGILNGEQFF
j_call: TRBJ2-7; clone_size: .; v_call: TRBV5-6; cdr3_length: 14; cdr3_aa: CASSPGSGTYEQYF